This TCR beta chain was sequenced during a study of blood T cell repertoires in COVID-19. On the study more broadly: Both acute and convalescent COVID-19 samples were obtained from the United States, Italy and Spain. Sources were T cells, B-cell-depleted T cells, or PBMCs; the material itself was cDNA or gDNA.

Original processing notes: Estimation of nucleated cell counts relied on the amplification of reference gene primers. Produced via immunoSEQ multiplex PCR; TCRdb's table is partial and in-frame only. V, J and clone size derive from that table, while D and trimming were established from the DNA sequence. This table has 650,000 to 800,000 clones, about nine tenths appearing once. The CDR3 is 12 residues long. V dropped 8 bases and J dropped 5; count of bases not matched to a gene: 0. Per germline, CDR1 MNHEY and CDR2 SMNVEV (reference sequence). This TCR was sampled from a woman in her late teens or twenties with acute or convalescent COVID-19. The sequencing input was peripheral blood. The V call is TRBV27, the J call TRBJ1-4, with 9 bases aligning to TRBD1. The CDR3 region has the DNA TGTGCCAGCGGGACAGGGAATGAAAAACTGTTTTTT. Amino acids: CASGTGNEKLFF.